This T cell receptor (beta chain) was observed in a study of PD-L1 blockade in urothelial cancer. Study summary: Of prior chemotherapy regimens, patients had received between 0 and 3. Per blood sample, T cells had a median of roughly 150,000. Study-wide results and caveats: Better progression-free and overall survival followed lower pretreatment blood clonality.

Produced via immunoSEQ multiplex PCR; TCRdb's table is partial and in-frame only. The table shows around 120,000 clones, with about 89% occurring only once. Time point in this sample: peripheral blood 6 weeks after treatment start. Sampling of each patient yielded between 1 and 8 specimens, collected pretreatment and on-treatment. About this clone itself: Its target is not known.

Trimming cost V 5 bases and J 11 bases, with 18 bases left between them. The length of the CDR3 is 13 residues. Germline loops: CDR1 LNHNV, CDR2 YYDKDF (reference sequence). V is TRBV15 and J is TRBJ1-1; maybe TRBD1 (6 bases). The source of this sequence is a man aged 60-69 years with urothelial cancer. This specimen consisted of PBMCs, obtained around atezolizumab (anti-PD-L1) treatment. The CDR3 coding sequence is TGTGCCACCAGCCCAGGGGACGGTCGGGTGGCTTTCTTT. Translated: CATSPGDGRVAFF.